This passage covers 10 T cell receptor beta chains from one sample sequenced in a study of a mutant IDH1 vaccine in newly diagnosed glioma. These receptors' antigens are unknown. The time point denotes: week 5, during vaccination. In every dose of vaccine, 300 ug of mutant IDH1 20-mer peptide was given alongside topical imiquimod. The assay was immunoSEQ multiplex PCR, and TCRdb's table has in-frame clones only and misses some. Of around 46,000 clones in the sample, around 78% were seen once. Here the sequenced sample was PBMCs, taken from a glioma patient whose treatment included an IDH1 peptide vaccine. The origin of the receptors is a middle-aged man with glioma.

In DNA, the CDR3 is TGCGCCAGCAGACCGACTAGCGGGCCCTCAGATACGCAGTATTTT. Its translation: CASRPTSGPSDTQYF. This sequence joins TRBV5-1 and TRBJ2-3, with 10 bases that match TRBD2. The V gene end was trimmed by 5 bases and the J gene end by 4 bases; junction bases not matched to a gene: 7. CDR1 and CDR2 (germline): SGHRS, YFSETQ. The CDR3 loop spans 15 amino acids.

DNA of the CDR3: TGTGCCAGCAGCTTCGGGACAGTGAACTCTGGAAACACCATATATTTT. Protein product: CASSFGTVNSGNTIYF. The genes are TRBV7-8 and TRBJ1-3, with TRBD1 matching 7 bases. J gave up 0 bases and V 3 bases, and 5 bases lay outside the gene matches. This CDR3 comprises 16 residues. From germline, CDR1 is SGHVS and CDR2 FQNEAQ.

This clone was seen more than once but under ten times. V and J are TRBV30 and TRBJ2-1; D is unresolved. The germline CDR1 and CDR2 sequences are GTSNPN and SVGIG (reference sequence). This CDR3 is built from 10 residues. Between the trimmed V and J ends, which lost 4 bases and 6 bases, there was a span of 4 bases. In DNA, the CDR3 is TGTGCCTGGACAGGCAATGAGCAGTTCTTC. It specifies CAWTGNEQFF.

This clone has a single count. This chain links TRBV7-9 with TRBJ2-3, with D perhaps given as TRBD1 or TRBD2 (5 bases each). V was pared by 1 base and J by 5 bases, with 10 bases between. The CDR3 is 14 amino acids. Germline lookup yields CDR1 SEHNR and CDR2 FQNEAQ (reference sequence). The CDR3: CASSLGQGRDTQYF. The DNA of the CDR3 is TGTGCCAGCAGCTTAGGGCAGGGACGAGATACGCAGTATTTT.

The chain is built from TRBV2 and TRBJ1-1; 7 bases agree with TRBD1. Germline CDR1 reads SNHLY; CDR2 reads FYNNEI. The CDR3 covers 16 residues. V lost 7 bases and J lost 2; bases outside the gene matches: 13. The CDR3 region is CASIPSGTAGNTEAFF. The DNA for the CDR3 is TGTGCCAGCATCCCCAGTGGGACAGCGGGTAACACTGAAGCTTTCTTT.

The chain uses TRBV14 and TRBJ1-3; D unresolved. Trimming pared 7 bases from V and 3 bases from J, leaving 16 bases between. CDR1 is SGHDN, CDR2 FVKESK, per germline. The CDR3 covers 15 residues. The CDR3 is CASKMGTAFGNTIYF. CDR3 in DNA: TGTGCCAGCAAAATGGGAACAGCATTTGGAAACACCATATATTTT. The variable domain in full, with the rest retrieved from reference TRBV14 and TRBJ1-3, is EAGVTQFPSHSVIEKGQTVTLRCDPISGHDNLYWYRRVMGKEIKFLLHFVKESKQDESGMPNNRFLAERTGGTYSTLKVQPAELEDSGVYFCASKMGTAFGNTIYFGEGSWLTVV.

This sequence joins TRBV18 and TRBJ1-1; D gene ambiguous. Trimming removed 2 bases from V and 7 bases from J, with 11 bases in between. The CDR3 spans 13 residues. Germline CDR1 reads KGHSH; CDR2 reads LQKENI. The CDR3 sequence: CASSPGGRDEAFF. The CDR3 nucleotides read TGTGCCAGCTCACCAGGTGGGAGGGATGAAGCTTTCTTT.

As DNA, the CDR3 is TGTGCCAGCAGCTTCACAGGGGGCACAGGAAACACCATATATTTT. Protein: CASSFTGGTGNTIYF. The chain combines TRBV7-2 with TRBJ1-3; 9 nucleotides match TRBD1. The CDR3 runs to 15 residues. The germline V gene has CDR1 SGHTA and CDR2 FQGNSA. The ends lost 3 bases at V and 4 bases at J; junction bases unmatched: 4.

Only a few counts were recorded for this clone. V gene TRBV9 combines with J gene TRBJ1-1; D unclear. The V and J ends lost 4 bases and 5 bases respectively, with 15 bases between them. The CDR3 totals 14 residues. In germline, CDR1 is SGDLS, CDR2 YYNGEE. The CDR3 region is CASSFGREGTEAFF. DNA for the CDR3: TGTGCCAGCAGCTTCGGGCGCGAGGGAACTGAAGCTTTCTTT. The full variable domain, in which reference TRBV9 and TRBJ1-1 provide the parts outside the CDR3, is DSGVTQTPKHLITATGQRVTLRCSPRSGDLSVYWYQQSLDQGLQFLIQYYNGEERAKGNILERFSAQQFPDLHSELNLSSLELGDSALYFCASSFGREGTEAFFGQGTRLTVV.

This clone has only a few counts. The chain joins TRBV29-1 to TRBJ1-2; a possible D gene is TRBD1 (5 bases). The CDR3 is 13 residues long. Trimming took 8 bases from V and 5 from J, leaving 18 bases between them. Germline-derived CDR1 and CDR2 are SQVTM and ANQGSEA. The CDR3 region is CSTGGGVGYGYTF. CDR3 nucleotides: TGCAGCACGGGGGGGGGAGTAGGGTATGGCTACACCTTC.